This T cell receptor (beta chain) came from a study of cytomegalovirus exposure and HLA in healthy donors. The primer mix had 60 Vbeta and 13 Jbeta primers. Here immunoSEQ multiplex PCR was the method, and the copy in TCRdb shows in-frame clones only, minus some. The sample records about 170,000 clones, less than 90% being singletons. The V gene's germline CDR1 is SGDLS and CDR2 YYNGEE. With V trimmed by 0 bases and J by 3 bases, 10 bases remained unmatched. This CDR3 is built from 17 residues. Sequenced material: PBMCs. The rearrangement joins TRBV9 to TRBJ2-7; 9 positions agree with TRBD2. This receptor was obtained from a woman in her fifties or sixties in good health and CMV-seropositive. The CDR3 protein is CASSVAGGSSGVYEQYF. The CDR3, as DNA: TGTGCCAGCAGCGTAGCGGGGGGTTCTAGCGGGGTCTACGAGCAGTACTTC.